What follows describes a single TCR beta chain. Its antigen remains undetermined. Base qualities are not at hand, and no much larger clone is one base apart. Sequences SGDLS (CDR1) and YYNGEE (CDR2) are obtained from the germline V gene. Including cysteine and phenylalanine, the CDR3 has 15 amino acids. CDR3 DNA is the only sequence kept; it has 45 bases, read in frame from the first base. Clipping removes 4 bases from V and 4 bases from J, with 9 as the unmatched junction base count. Receptor amplification or capture employed the immunoSEQ multiplex PCR assay. TCRdb took this table from immuneACCESS and kept in-frame rearrangements with V and J called. Such tables lack part of the clones; where checked against another copy, unresolved V genes explain under half of the gap, and the rest is unexplained. The sample yields 45,000 to 65,000 clones; 75% to 95% were counted once. The ten largest clones take up 3% to 4% of the sample.

The data stem from a study of T cell changes during pregnancy in multiple sclerosis (dated by TCRdb to the late 2010s). Looking at the study overall: The study examined how the T cell repertoire changed over the course of pregnancy in women with multiple sclerosis.

The sample was peripheral blood, taken after pregnancy. The chain employs TRBV9 and TRBJ2-3; 7 central nucleotides agree with TRBD2. This TCR was sampled from a female donor in good health, enrolled as a control in a pregnancy study. At the DNA level, the sequence is TGTGCCAGCAGCTGGGCCGGGGAGGGCCCAGATACGCAGTATTTT. Its protein is CASSWAGEGPDTQYF.